The T cell receptor beta chain described here comes from a study of T cell responses to AZD1222 COVID-19 vaccine. Broader study findings: The donor group comprised mostly white British people and more females; the analysis possibly underestimated clonal diversity.

The ends were cut back, 2 bases at V and 2 bases at J, with 8 bases in the middle. CDR3 length: 14 amino acids. Germline-derived CDR1 and CDR2 are SGHRS and YFSETQ. Notes on this clone: Its antigen remains unknown.

Second-dose recipients at about 4 or about 12 weeks were treated as one pooled group. TCRdb keeps only in-frame clones here, not all; method: immunoSEQ multiplex PCR. The sample holds 140,000 or so clones, about 92% seen once. The TCR originated in an adult who received the AZD1222 COVID-19 vaccine. The chain uses TRBV5-1 and TRBJ2-1; D ambiguous. The sample was peripheral blood, taken 28 days after the second AZD1222 dose. The CDR3 sequence: CASSFNGAYNEQFF. CDR3 sequence (DNA): TGCGCCAGCAGCTTTAATGGCGCCTACAATGAGCAGTTCTTC.